This TCR beta chain derives from a study of blood T cell repertoires in COVID-19. This clone was seen only once. Profiling relied on immunoSEQ multiplex PCR, and the TCRdb table lists in-frame clones only, not all of them. The sample has tens of thousands of clones, about 90% seen once. The CDR3 has 15 residues. V was pared by 2 bases and J by 4 bases, with 5 bases of the junction left unmatched. Germline values: CDR1 MNHEY, CDR2 SVGEGT. This TCR came from a human donor in a cohort sampled during active COVID-19. Sample: peripheral blood. The rearrangement links TRBV6-2 or TRBV6-3 to TRBJ2-1; TRBD2 matches at 7 bases. The CDR3 is CASSYRRGTYNEQFF. The CDR3 DNA sequence: TGTGCCAGCAGTTACAGGCGGGGGACGTACAATGAGCAGTTCTTC.